These T cell receptor beta chains were read from a single sample in a study of cytomegalovirus exposure and HLA in healthy donors. Clones were sequenced by immunoSEQ multiplex PCR, and TCRdb holds only the in-frame ones, with some missing. With under 95,000 clones in the sample, the ten largest clones hold 0.5% to 0.65%. Input material: PBMCs. Receptor source: a man between 45 and 60 years old in good health and CMV-seronegative. The CDR3 runs from the conserved cysteine through the conserved F or W. A D gene is named only where the DNA matches it firmly.

>NA|TRBV6-5|TRBJ1-3
CASSYSLGGAGNTIYF
TGTGCCAGCAGTTACTCTTTAGGGGGAGCTGGAAACACCATATATTTT
>TRBD2|TRBV5-1|TRBJ2-3
CASSMGLAGDSTDTQYF
TGCGCCAGCAGCATGGGACTAGCGGGGGATTCCACAGATACGCAGTATTTT
>TRBD1|TRBV28|TRBJ2-7
CASRVRRTGDREQYF
TGTGCCAGCAGGGTGAGACGGACAGGGGATCGCGAGCAGTACTTC
>TRBD1|TRBV5-6|TRBJ1-2
CASSLVRGTDYGYTF
TGTGCCAGCAGCTTGGTTCGCGGGACAGACTATGGCTACACCTTC
>TRBD1|TRBV19|TRBJ2-7
CASSLTGVLAYEQYF
TGTGCCAGTAGTTTGACAGGGGTTTTGGCCTACGAGCAGTACTTC
>TRBD1|TRBV5-1|TRBJ1-3
CASSRAPGQGFEAGNTIYF
TGCGCCAGCAGCCGCGCCCCGGGACAGGGTTTTGAGGCTGGAAACACCATATATTTT
>NA|TRBV7-9|TRBJ2-7
CASSLYGRGYEQYF
TGTGCCAGCAGCTTATATGGCCGAGGCTACGAGCAGTACTTC
>TRBD1|TRBV2|TRBJ1-2
CASSAGTGSGYTF
TGTGCCAGCAGTGCAGGGACAGGAAGTGGCTACACCTTC
>NA|TRBV15|TRBJ2-5
CATSEGESGVGETQYF
TGTGCCACCAGCGAGGGGGAGAGCGGCGTGGGAGAGACCCAGTACTTC
>NA|TRBV27|TRBJ2-3
CASSRWGRASTDTQYF
TGTGCCAGCAGTCGGTGGGGCCGAGCTAGCACAGATACGCAGTATTTT
>NA|TRBV27|TRBJ2-3
CASSGGRPVTDTQYF
TGTGCCAGCAGTGGAGGCAGGCCTGTAACAGATACGCAGTATTTT
>TRBD1|TRBV18|TRBJ1-2
CASSSDRVYGYTF
TGTGCCAGCTCATCGGACAGGGTCTATGGCTACACCTTC
>NA|TRBV7-3|TRBJ2-3
CASSPSLPGDTQYF
TGTGCCAGCAGCCCATCACTCCCCGGAGATACGCAGTATTTT
>NA|TRBV29-1|TRBJ1-3
CSVSAGPGNTIYF
TGCAGCGTCTCAGCGGGGCCTGGAAACACCATATATTTT
>TRBD1|TRBV18|TRBJ1-2
CASSLTDRVVYGYTF
TGTGCCAGCTCATTAACCGACAGGGTGGTCTATGGCTACACCTTC
>TRBD2|TRBV7-9|TRBJ2-3
CASSLDSSGGYTTRDTQYF
TGTGCCAGCAGCTTAGACTCTAGCGGGGGGTATACAACGAGAGATACGCAGTATTTT
>NA|TRBV29-1|TRBJ2-7
CSVEDWASQGSYEQYF
TGCAGCGTTGAAGATTGGGCGAGTCAGGGGTCCTACGAGCAGTACTTC
>NA|TRBV14|TRBJ2-5
CASSRSGTQYF
TGTGCCAGCAGCCGTTCGGGGACCCAGTACTTC
>TRBD1|TRBV18|TRBJ1-4
CASSPSRTGGEKLFF
TGTGCCAGCTCGCCCTCCCGGACAGGGGGTGAAAAACTGTTTTTT
>TRBD2|TRBV28|TRBJ2-7
CASSLKGTSGSYEQYF
TGTGCCAGCAGTTTAAAAGGGACTAGCGGATCCTACGAGCAGTACTTC
>NA|TRBV5-1|TRBJ2-5
CASRLGTVQETQYF
TGCGCCAGCAGGCTCGGGACTGTCCAAGAGACCCAGTACTTC
>TRBD1|TRBV5-3|TRBJ2-5
CARSGPRTGLRETQYF
TGTGCCAGAAGCGGACCAAGGACAGGGCTCCGGGAGACCCAGTACTTC
>NA|TRBV10-3|TRBJ2-1
CAISNSYNEQFF
TGTGCCATCAGTAACAGCTACAATGAGCAGTTCTTC
>TRBD1|TRBV27|TRBJ1-1
CASSLWSGGNTEAFF
TGTGCCAGCAGTTTATGGTCAGGGGGGAACACTGAAGCTTTCTTT
>NA|TRBV6-5|TRBJ2-5
CASRPRGETQYF
TGTGCCAGCAGACCCCGAGGGGAGACCCAGTACTTC
>NA|TRBV19|TRBJ2-3
CASKMGRFTDTQYF
TGTGCCAGTAAAATGGGGAGATTCACAGATACGCAGTATTTT
>TRBD2|TRBV11-2|TRBJ2-2
CASSLVLGGGNTGELFF
TGTGCCAGCAGCTTAGTACTCGGGGGGGGGAACACCGGGGAGCTGTTTTTT
>NA|TRBV5-1|TRBJ2-7
CASSLTGSSYEQYF
TGCGCCAGCAGCTTGACAGGGAGCTCCTACGAGCAGTACTTC
>NA|TRBV28|TRBJ2-7
CASSPPDLGLAYEQYF
TGTGCCAGCAGTCCCCCCGACTTAGGCCTCGCCTACGAGCAGTACTTC
>TRBD1|TRBV7-2|TRBJ1-6
CASRNSGTGAYNSPLHF
TGTGCCAGCAGAAACTCCGGGACAGGGGCCTATAATTCACCCCTCCACTTT
>TRBD2|TRBV28|TRBJ2-3
CASSTPASGVTDTQYF
TGTGCCAGCAGTACCCCGGCTAGCGGGGTCACAGATACGCAGTATTTT